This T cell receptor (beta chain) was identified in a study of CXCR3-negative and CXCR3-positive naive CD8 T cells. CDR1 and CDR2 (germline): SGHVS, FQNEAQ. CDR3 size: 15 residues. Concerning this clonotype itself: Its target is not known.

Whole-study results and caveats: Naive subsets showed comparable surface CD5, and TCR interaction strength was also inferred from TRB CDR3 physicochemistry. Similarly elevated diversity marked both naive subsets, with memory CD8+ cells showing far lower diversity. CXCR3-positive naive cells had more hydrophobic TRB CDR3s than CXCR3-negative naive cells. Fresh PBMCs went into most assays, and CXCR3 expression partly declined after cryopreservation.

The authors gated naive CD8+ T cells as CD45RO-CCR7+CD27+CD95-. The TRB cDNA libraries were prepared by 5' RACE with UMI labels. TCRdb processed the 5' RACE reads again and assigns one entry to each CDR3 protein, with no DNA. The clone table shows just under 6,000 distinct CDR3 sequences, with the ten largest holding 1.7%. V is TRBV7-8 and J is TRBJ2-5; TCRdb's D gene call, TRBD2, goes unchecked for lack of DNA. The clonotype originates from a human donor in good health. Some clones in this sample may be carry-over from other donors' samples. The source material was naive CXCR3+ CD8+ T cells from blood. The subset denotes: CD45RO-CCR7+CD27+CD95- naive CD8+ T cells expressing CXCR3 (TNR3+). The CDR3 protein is CASSQPGYGEETQYF.